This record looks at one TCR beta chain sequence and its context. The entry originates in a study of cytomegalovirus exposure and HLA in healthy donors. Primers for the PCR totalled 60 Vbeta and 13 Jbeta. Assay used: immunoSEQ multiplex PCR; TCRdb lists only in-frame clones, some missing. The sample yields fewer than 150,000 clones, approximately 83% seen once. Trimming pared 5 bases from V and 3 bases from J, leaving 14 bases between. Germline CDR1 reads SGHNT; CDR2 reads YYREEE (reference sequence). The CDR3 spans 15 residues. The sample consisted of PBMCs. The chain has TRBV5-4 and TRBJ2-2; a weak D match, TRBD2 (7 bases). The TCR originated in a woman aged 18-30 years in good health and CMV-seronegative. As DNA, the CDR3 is TGTGCCAGCAGGTTGCTAGGGGGGGACACCGGGGAGCTGTTTTTT. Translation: CASRLLGGDTGELFF.